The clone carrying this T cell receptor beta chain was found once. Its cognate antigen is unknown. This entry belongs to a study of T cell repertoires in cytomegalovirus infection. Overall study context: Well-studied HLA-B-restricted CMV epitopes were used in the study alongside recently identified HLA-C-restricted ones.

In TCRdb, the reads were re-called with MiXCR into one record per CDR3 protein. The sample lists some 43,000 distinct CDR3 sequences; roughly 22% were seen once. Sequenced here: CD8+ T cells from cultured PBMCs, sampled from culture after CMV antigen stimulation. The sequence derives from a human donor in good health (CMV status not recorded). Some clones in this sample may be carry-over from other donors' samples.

The CDR3 bases are TGTGCCAGCAGCTTGGAACCGGTATCCTACTATGGCTACACCTTC. Protein: CASSLEPVSYYGYTF. The chain employs TRBV5-6 and TRBJ1-2, with D hard to call. The CDR3 is 15 amino acids. Germline lookup yields CDR1 SGHDT and CDR2 YYEEEE. The V end was cut by 0 bases, the J end by 3 bases, with 12 bases between.